The source of this T cell receptor (beta chain) is a study of cytomegalovirus exposure and HLA in healthy donors. Study conclusions and caveats: A later analysis reportedly found that, within productive TCRs, an Asian-associated ancestry cluster had fewer N-insertions than the mean observed across the approximately 600 donors.

V shed 8 bases and J 2 bases; nucleotides not matched to a gene: 4. Germline V lookup: CDR1 MNHEY, CDR2 SVGAGI. This CDR3 has 13 amino acids. A word on this clone: The antigen remains unidentified.

The PCR contained 60 Vbeta and 13 Jbeta primers. The data were produced by immunoSEQ multiplex PCR, yet TCRdb's version contains in-frame clones alone and is incomplete. Among about 120,000 clones listed, approximately 80% were seen once. This chain uses TRBV6-5 with TRBJ2-5; 8 bases map to TRBD2. The specimen sequenced was PBMCs. This receptor was obtained from a man between 40 and 49 years old in good health and CMV-seronegative. The CDR3 DNA reads as TGTGCCAGCTCGCGGGGGGAACAAGAGACCCAGTACTTC. Translated, it gives CASSRGEQETQYF.